Below are 14 T cell receptor beta chains sequenced from a single sample in a study of glioma-infiltrating T cells. Amplification of TCR alpha and beta CDR3 regions from RNA used iRepertoire nested multiplex PCR. TCRdb used MiXCR to reprocess the multiplex PCR reads, holding one entry per CDR3 protein. The table shows under 200,000 distinct CDR3 sequences, with around 40% occurring only once. The specimen sequenced was glioma tissue, nonneoplastic brain tissue, or PBMCs (not recorded which). The receptors stem from a human donor with low-grade glioma or glioblastoma, undergoing nonglioma brain surgery, or in good health (not recorded which).

This chain uses TRBV20-1 with TRBJ2-7, with TRBD2 matching 12 bases. The V segment lost 8 bases and the J segment 0 bases; nucleotides outside the gene matches: 11. Germline V CDR1 and CDR2: DFQATT, SNEGSKA (reference sequence). This CDR3 is built from 16 residues. The CDR3 DNA follows: TGCAGTTCCACCGGGACTAGCGGGCCTCTCTCCTACGAGCAGTACTTC. As protein: CSSTGTSGPLSYEQYF.

J is TRBJ2-3 and V is TRBV7-3; D not certain. Germline V CDR1 and CDR2: SGHTA, FQGTGA. The CDR3 consists of 13 residues. V lost 6 bases to trimming and J lost 1 base, with 8 bases between them. The CDR3 DNA is TGTGCCAGCAGAAACGGCGGCACAGATACGCAGTATTTT. Protein product: CASRNGGTDTQYF.

The CDR3 DNA sequence: TGTGCCAGCAGGAAGTCCCACGTGGGCTACACCTTC. Protein sequence: CASRKSHVGYTF. This chain connects TRBV28 to TRBJ1-2; D gene ambiguous. The CDR3 spans 12 residues. Trimming pared 6 bases from V and 8 bases from J, leaving 13 bases between. In germline, CDR1 is MDHEN, CDR2 SYDVKM.

The sample holds many counts of this clonotype. J is TRBJ1-5 and V is TRBV4-1; D call uncertain. Germline loops: CDR1 MGHRA, CDR2 YSYEKL. The CDR3 consists of 13 residues. Trimming pared 0 bases from V and 9 bases from J, leaving 9 bases between. This chain's CDR3 is CASSQERYSPQHF. CDR3 DNA: TGCGCCAGCAGCCAAGAACGGTACTCGCCCCAGCATTTT.

Turning to this clonotype: A much larger clonotype is one base distant, so this may be a read error. The chain joins TRBV20-1 to TRBJ2-4, with D perhaps being TRBD1 or TRBD2 (6 bases each). This CDR3 is 14 amino acids long. Deletions cut 5 bases from V and 2 bases from J, with 13 bases between. Germline CDR1 and CDR2: DFQATT and SNEGSKA (reference sequence). The CDR3 reads CSALRGGPKNIQYF. CDR3 DNA sequence: TGCAGTGCTCTTAGAGGGGGGCCCAAAAACATTCAGTACTTC.

V is TRBV14 and J is TRBJ2-7, with TRBD1 matching 8 bases. This CDR3 has 16 amino acids. Trimming took 0 bases from V and 4 from J; bases not matched to a gene: 8. Per the germline V gene, CDR1 is SGHDN and CDR2 is FVKESK. The CDR3: CASSQDRTGNLYEQYF. Here the CDR3 DNA reads TGTGCCAGCAGCCAAGACAGGACAGGGAACCTTTACGAGCAGTACTTC.

Comment on this clonotype: This may come from a read error, since a much larger clone is one base off. The rearrangement uses TRBV27 and TRBJ2-1, with TRBD2 identical over 9 bases. Trimming cost V 7 bases and J 8 bases; bases outside gene matches: 12. The length of the CDR3 is 15 residues. The germline V gene encodes CDR1 MNHEY and CDR2 SMNVEV (reference sequence). The CDR3, as DNA: TGTGCCAGCACGCCATTAGCGGGAGAGTCCCATGAGCAGTTCTTC. Translating it yields CASTPLAGESHEQFF.

Turning to this clonotype: This could be a read error, since a much larger clone is one nucleotide away. V usage is TRBV24-1 and J usage is TRBJ2-1, with D unresolved. The germline V gene encodes CDR1 KGHDR and CDR2 SFDVKD. The CDR3 has 14 residues. The CDR3, as DNA: TGTTCCACCAGTGCCTCGGATTCCTACAATGAGCAGTTCTTC. Its translation: CSTSASDSYNEQFF.

Only one count was recorded for this clonotype. The CDR3 reads CASSVMGLAGEDEQYF. The CDR3 bases are TGTGCCAGCAGCGTAATGGGACTAGCGGGAGAGGACGAGCAGTACTTC. The chain links TRBV9 to TRBJ2-7, with TRBD2 matching over 14 bases. J lost 5 bases, V lost 1 base, and 5 bases had no gene match. Germline values: CDR1 SGDLS, CDR2 YYNGEE. There are 16 residues in the CDR3. Complete variable domain (other parts from reference TRBV9 and TRBJ2-7): DSGVTQTPKHLITATGQRVTLRCSPRSGDLSVYWYQQSLDQGLQFLIQYYNGEERAKGNILERFSAQQFPDLHSELNLSSLELGDSALYFCASSVMGLAGEDEQYFGPGTRLTVT.

The sample holds a few counts of this clonotype. V is TRBV7-9 and J is TRBJ2-3; D is undetermined. Looked up from germline, CDR1 is SEHNR and CDR2 is FQNEAQ (reference sequence). This CDR3 is built from 13 residues. V was clipped by 1 base and J by 5 bases, with 7 bases between them. The CDR3 region is CASSLGWGDTQYF. CDR3 coding DNA: TGTGCCAGCAGCTTAGGTTGGGGAGATACGCAGTATTTT.

About this clonotype: Germline and junction disagree at one end, which may indicate a read error. The chain is built from TRBV7-2 and TRBJ2-3; D unresolved. The CDR3 is 17 amino acids. Looked up from germline, CDR1 is SGHTA and CDR2 is FQGNSA. CDR3 protein: CASSPKMAREITDTEYF. CDR3 in DNA: TGTGCCAGCAGCCCGAAGATGGCTAGAGAGATCACAGATACGGAGTATTTT.

Many counts were recorded for this clonotype. This chain uses TRBV7-2 with TRBJ2-3; no clear D gene. Trimming took 4 bases from V and 2 from J, leaving 7 bases between them. The CDR3 loop spans 13 amino acids. Germline CDR1 and CDR2: SGHTA and FQGNSA. In nucleotides, the CDR3 is TGTGCCAGCAGCTCAGAGTTCACAGATACGCAGTATTTT. Protein: CASSSEFTDTQYF.

A remark on this clonotype: A much larger clone lies one base from this, so it may be a read error. The chain couples TRBV20-1 to TRBJ1-1; D gene uncertain. This CDR3 comprises 15 residues. Germline assignment: CDR1 DFQATT and CDR2 SNEGSKA (reference sequence). The CDR3 coding sequence is TGCAATGCTATCGGGGTCGCAGGTCCCGATAGTAAAGCTTTCTTT. Translation gives CNAIGVAGPDSKAFF.

About this clonotype: This may arise from a read error, as a much more abundant clone is one base away. The CDR3 loop reads CSARIADGSYDQYF. CDR3 bases: TGCAGTGCTAGAATTGCAGACGGCTCCTACGATCAGTACTTC. The V gene is TRBV20-1, the J gene TRBJ2-7; D is uncertain. The germline V gene has CDR1 DFQATT and CDR2 SNEGSKA (reference sequence). The CDR3 runs to 14 residues.